The rows below give T cell receptor beta chains drawn from one sample of a study of blood T cell repertoires in COVID-19. Using immunoSEQ multiplex PCR, the repertoire was profiled, and TCRdb retains in-frame clones only, with some absent. The sample carries around 80,000 clones, approximately 80% recorded once. Sequencing used peripheral blood. The receptors were sampled from a woman of 80 years or more with active or convalescent COVID-19. Each CDR3 is given with its conserved first and last residue. A D gene is named only where the DNA matches it firmly. Expanded clones are given a class, and other clones once, few, many or no size at all.

>TRBD1|NA|TRBV5-1|TRBJ2-7
TGCGCCAGCAGCCCTACAGGGGGCATCTACGAGCAGTACTTC
CASSPTGGIYEQYF
>NA|NA|TRBV12-3/TRBV12-4|TRBJ2-1
TGTGCCAGCAGTCCGGGCAATGAGCAGTTCTTC
CASSPGNEQFF
>NA|few|TRBV6-2/TRBV6-3|TRBJ2-5
TGTGCCAGCAGCCACAGGGTTGAGCGAGAGACCCAGTACTTC
CASSHRVERETQYF
>TRBD1|NA|TRBV5-4|TRBJ2-2
TGTGCCAGCAGCTTGTCACAGGGGAGGAACACCGGGGAGCTGTTTTTT
CASSLSQGRNTGELFF
>TRBD1|NA|TRBV6-2/TRBV6-3|TRBJ1-6
TGTGCCAGCAGTGGACAGGGGGGAAATTCACCCCTCCACTTT
CASSGQGGNSPLHF
>NA|NA|TRBV19|TRBJ2-1
TGTGCCAGTAGTATAGATCCGAAAGAGGGGCAGTTCTTC
CASSIDPKEGQFF
>NA|NA|TRBV29-1|TRBJ2-2
TGCAGCGTTATTTCGGGAAGGAGGCTCCCCGCGTACACCGGGGAGCTGTTTTTT
CSVISGRRLPAYTGELFF
>TRBD1|NA|TRBV3-1/TRBV3-2|TRBJ1-2
TGTGCCAGCAGCCGGACAGGCAACTATGGCTACACCTTC
CASSRTGNYGYTF
>TRBD2|once|TRBV9|TRBJ2-1
TGTGCCAGCAGCGTAGATGGTAGCGGGAGTAATGAGCAGTTCTTC
CASSVDGSGSNEQFF
>TRBD1|NA|TRBV7-8|TRBJ1-5
TGTGCCAGCAGCTGGGACAGGGAGTATAGCAATCAGCCCCAGCATTTT
CASSWDREYSNQPQHF
>TRBD1|NA|TRBV14|TRBJ1-1
TGTGCCAGCATCCGGACAGGACAGAACACTGAAGCTTTCTTT
CASIRTGQNTEAFF
>NA|few|TRBV27|TRBJ2-7
TGTGCCAGCAGAATCAGGACACGAAGCTCCTACGAGCAGTACTTC
CASRIRTRSSYEQYF
>NA|NA|TRBV3-1/TRBV3-2|TRBJ1-2
TGTGCCAGCAGCCACGCAGGGGTCTCTGGCTACACCTTC
CASSHAGVSGYTF
>NA|NA|TRBV19|TRBJ1-5
TGTGCCAGTAGGTCGAGGCCGGGAGATACCCATCAGCCCCAGCATTTT
CASRSRPGDTHQPQHF